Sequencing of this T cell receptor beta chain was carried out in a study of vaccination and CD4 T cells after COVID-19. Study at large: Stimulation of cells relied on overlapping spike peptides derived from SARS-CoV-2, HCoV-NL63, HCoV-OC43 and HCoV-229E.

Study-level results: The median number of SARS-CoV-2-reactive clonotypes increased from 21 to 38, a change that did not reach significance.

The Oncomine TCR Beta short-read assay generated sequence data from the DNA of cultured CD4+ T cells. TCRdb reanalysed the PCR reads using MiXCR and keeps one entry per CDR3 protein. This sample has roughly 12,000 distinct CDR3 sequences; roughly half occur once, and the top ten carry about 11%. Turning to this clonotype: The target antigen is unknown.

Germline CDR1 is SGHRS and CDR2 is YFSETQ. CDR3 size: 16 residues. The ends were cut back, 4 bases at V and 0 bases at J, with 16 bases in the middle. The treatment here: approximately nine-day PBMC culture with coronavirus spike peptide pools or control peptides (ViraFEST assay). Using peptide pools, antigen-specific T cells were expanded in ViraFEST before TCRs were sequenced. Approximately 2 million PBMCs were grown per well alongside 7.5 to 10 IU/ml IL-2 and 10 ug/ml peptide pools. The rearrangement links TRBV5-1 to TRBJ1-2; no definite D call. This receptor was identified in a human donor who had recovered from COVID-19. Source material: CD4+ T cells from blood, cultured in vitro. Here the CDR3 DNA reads TGCGCCAGCAGCGCGGACTCAGGATCCTCTAACTATGGCTACACCTTC. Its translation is CASSADSGSSNYGYTF.